Below, one T cell receptor (beta chain) is given with its context. Sequencing used immunoSEQ multiplex PCR; TCRdb keeps in-frame clones, though not all of them. Of 200,000 to 250,000 clones listed, 92% are singletons. The V and J ends lost 1 base and 5 bases respectively, with 6 bases between them. The CDR3 totals 13 residues. CDR1 LGHDT and CDR2 YNNKEL come from the germline V gene (reference sequence). The entry originates in a study of blood T cell repertoires in COVID-19. The gene calls are TRBV3-1 (or the pseudogene TRBV3-2) and TRBJ2-1, with D possibly matching TRBD1 (5 bases). The sample was peripheral blood. This receptor was obtained from a man between 60 and 70 years old with COVID-19, enrolled during active disease. The CDR3 DNA follows: TGTGCCAGCAGCCAAGCAGGGAACAATGAGCAGTTCTTC. Amino acids: CASSQAGNNEQFF.